This TCR beta chain appears in the sequencing data of a study of post-analysis software for immune sequencing data. Across the study: Disease courses included relapsing-remitting, secondary progressive and progressive-relapsing multiple sclerosis.

Built from TCR beta cDNA, the libraries had unique molecular identifiers in them. Out of roughly 0.85 to 11 million T cells, 480,000 or so cDNA molecules were generated. MiXCR, run by TCRdb on the PCR reads, gives a single entry per CDR3 protein. The table shows 750,000 to 950,000 distinct CDR3 sequences, with around 50% occurring only once. Overall study results and limits: Relative to controls, patients with multiple sclerosis showed significantly lower normalized Chao1 diversity. Co-batched samples clustered tightly together by F measure. Included in a set of five TRBV segments more frequent in patients than controls were TRBV5-6, TRBV5-1 and TRBV20-1.

The V and J ends lost 5 bases and 1 base, in that order; junction bases with no gene match: 4. Germline values: CDR1 SGHVS, CDR2 FNYEAQ. The CDR3 loop spans 14 amino acids. Comments on this clonotype: What it binds is not known.

The chain carries TRBV7-6 and TRBJ2-7; 8 bases are a match to TRBD1. Specimen: blood. The clonotype was recovered from a girl under 18 with multiple sclerosis. The CDR3 region has the DNA TGTGCCAGCAGCGGGGACAGGACTTCCTACGAGCAGTACTTC. Translation: CASSGDRTSYEQYF.